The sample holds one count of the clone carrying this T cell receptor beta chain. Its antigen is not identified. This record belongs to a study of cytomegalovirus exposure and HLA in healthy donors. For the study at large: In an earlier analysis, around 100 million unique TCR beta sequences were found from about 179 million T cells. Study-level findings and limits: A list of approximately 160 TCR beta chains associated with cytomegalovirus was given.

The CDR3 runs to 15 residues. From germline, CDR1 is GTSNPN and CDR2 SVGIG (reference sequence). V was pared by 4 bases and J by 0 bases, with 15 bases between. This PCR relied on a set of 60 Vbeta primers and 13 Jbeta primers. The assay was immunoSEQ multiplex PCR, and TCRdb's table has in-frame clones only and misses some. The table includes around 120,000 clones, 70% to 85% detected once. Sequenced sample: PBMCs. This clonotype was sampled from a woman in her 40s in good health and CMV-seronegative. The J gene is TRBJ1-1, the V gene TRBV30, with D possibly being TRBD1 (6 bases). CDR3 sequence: CAWIAKDRLNTEAFF. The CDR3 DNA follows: TGTGCCTGGATTGCGAAAGACAGGCTGAACACTGAAGCTTTCTTT.